This T cell receptor (beta chain) was sequenced in a study of identical twins. TCRdb re-derived calls from the 5' RACE reads in MiXCR, one entry per CDR3 protein. The data contain hundreds of thousands of distinct CDR3 sequences, more than 6.5% of them singletons. Trimming took 6 bases from V and 7 from J; bases not matched to a gene: 13. Germline V gene sequence: CDR1 MNHNS, CDR2 SASEGT. The CDR3 has 16 amino acids. This clonotype was observed a handful of times. The same data also contributed to another study, on yellow fever vaccine responses in identical twins.

This clonotype was sampled from a woman aged 18-29 years in good health. The chain links TRBV6-1 to TRBJ2-3; 10 positions match TRBD1. Material: memory (CD45RO+) T cells sorted from blood. DNA of the CDR3: TGTGCCAGCAGCCGTGCCGGGACAGGGGTTGATCATACGCAGTATTTT. Translation gives CASSRAGTGVDHTQYF.